These 4 T cell receptor beta chains were all obtained from the same sample, sequenced in a study of metastatic and nonmetastatic thyroid tumors. TCRdb re-processed the PCR reads through MiXCR. The sample consists of over 35,000 clones, about 15% of them appearing once. Every patient was untreated before thyroid surgery. The specimen was tumor tissue. Receptors were obtained from a female donor with papillary thyroid cancer or a benign thyroid nodule (not recorded which). Some clones in this sample may be carry-over from other donors' samples.

This clone is medium-sized (0.01 to 0.1%) by share. The chain joins TRBV3-1 to TRBJ2-7, with D perhaps matching TRBD2 (6 bases). V shed 1 base and J shed 4 bases, with 23 bases lying between them. Germline-derived CDR1 and CDR2 are LGHDT and YNNKEL (reference sequence). There are 18 residues in the CDR3. CDR3 sequence: CASSQGRLGGSPRYEQYF. The CDR3 DNA reads as TGTGCCAGCAGCCAAGGGAGACTAGGAGGGAGTCCCAGGTACGAGCAGTACTTC.

This clone is categorized as medium-sized (0.01 to 0.1%). The CDR3 DNA reads TGCAGTGCTAGCTCGGTTAGCGGAACCTACGAGCAGTACTTC. Translating gives CSASSVSGTYEQYF. The chain links TRBV20-1 to TRBJ2-7, with D tentatively TRBD2 (6 bases). V was shortened by 3 bases and J by 2 bases, with 14 bases between the two germline ends. Germline CDR1 DFQATT, CDR2 SNEGSKA (reference sequence). This CDR3 is built from 14 residues.

This clone was detected ten times or more. CDR3 coding DNA: TGTGCCAGCAGCTTACCTGACAGGGGAAGACATGGCTACACCTTC. This translates into CASSLPDRGRHGYTF. This rearrangement joins TRBV5-4 to TRBJ1-2, with 8 nucleotides matching TRBD1. This CDR3 is built from 15 residues. With 2 bases clipped from V and 6 bases from J, the junction kept 9 bases outside the gene matches. Germline loops: CDR1 SGHNT, CDR2 YYREEE (reference sequence).

In regard to this clone: A junction boundary mismatches the germline segment, possibly from a read error. The chain carries TRBV11-1 and TRBJ2-1; 7 positions match TRBD1. Germline V gives CDR1 SGHAT, CDR2 FQDESV (reference sequence). This CDR3 has 16 amino acids. CDR3 in amino acids: CASSLDKSCDRDKHFF. The CDR3, as DNA: TGTGCCAGCAGCTTAGATAAGTCGTGCGACAGGGATAAGCATTTCTTC. Full variable domain (outside the CDR3, taken from reference TRBV11-1 and TRBJ2-1): EAEVAQSPRYKITEKSQAVAFWCDPISGHATLYWYRQILGQGPELLVQFQDESVVDDSQLPKDRFSAERLKGVDSTLKIQPAELGDSAMYLCASSLDKSCDRDKHFFGPGTRLTVL.